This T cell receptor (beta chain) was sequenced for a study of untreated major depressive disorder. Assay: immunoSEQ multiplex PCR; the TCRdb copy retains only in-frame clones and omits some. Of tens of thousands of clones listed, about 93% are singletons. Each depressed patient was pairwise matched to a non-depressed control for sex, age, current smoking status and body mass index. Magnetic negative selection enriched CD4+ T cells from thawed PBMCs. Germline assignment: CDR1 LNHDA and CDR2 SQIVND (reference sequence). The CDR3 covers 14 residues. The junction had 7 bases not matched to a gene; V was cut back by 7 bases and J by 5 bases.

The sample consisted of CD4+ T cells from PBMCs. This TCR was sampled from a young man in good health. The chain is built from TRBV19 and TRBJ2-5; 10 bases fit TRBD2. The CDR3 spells CASNSLAGAETQYF. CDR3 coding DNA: TGTGCCAGTAATAGCCTAGCGGGAGCGGAGACCCAGTACTTC.